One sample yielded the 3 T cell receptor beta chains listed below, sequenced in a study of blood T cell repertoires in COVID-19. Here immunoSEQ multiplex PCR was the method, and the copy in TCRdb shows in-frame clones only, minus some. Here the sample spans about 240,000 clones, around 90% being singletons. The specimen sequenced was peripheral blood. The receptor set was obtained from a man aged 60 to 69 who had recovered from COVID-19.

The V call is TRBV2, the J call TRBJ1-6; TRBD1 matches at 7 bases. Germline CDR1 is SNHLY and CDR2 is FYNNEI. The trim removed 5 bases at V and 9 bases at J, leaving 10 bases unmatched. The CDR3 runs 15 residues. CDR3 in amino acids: CASSQQGREGSPLHF. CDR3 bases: TGTGCCAGCAGTCAACAGGGGCGCGAGGGTTCACCCCTCCACTTT.

CDR3 nucleotide sequence: TGTGCCACCAGTGATTCGGACTACGGGGACGAGCAGTACTTC. Encoded protein: CATSDSDYGDEQYF. The chain employs TRBV24-1 and TRBJ2-7; D is perhaps TRBD2 (6 bases). CDR3 length equals 14 residues. The ends were cut back, 2 bases at V and 5 bases at J, with 12 bases in the middle. Looked up from germline, CDR1 is KGHDR and CDR2 is SFDVKD.

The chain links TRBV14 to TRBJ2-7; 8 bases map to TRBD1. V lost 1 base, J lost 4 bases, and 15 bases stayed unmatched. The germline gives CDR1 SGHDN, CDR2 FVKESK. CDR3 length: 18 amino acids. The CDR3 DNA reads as TGTGCCAGCAGCCAAGGATACTCAGGGGGCGCCCAGGGATACGAGCAGTACTTC. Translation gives CASSQGYSGGAQGYEQYF.